The 26 T cell receptor beta chains given below trace back to one sample, sequenced in a study of regulatory T cells in long-lasting Graves disease. Libraries of TCR beta came from iRepertoire HTBI primers plus Arm-PCR of CDR3 regions. Via MiXCR, TCRdb re-called the multiplex PCR reads, giving one row per CDR3 protein. Of around 420,000 distinct CDR3 sequences listed, around 16% are singletons. This sample's time point: newly diagnosed GD, antithyroid drugs for less than 3 months. After RNA was extracted from PBMCs, the TCR library was made from it. These records were also assigned to another study, of T cells in Graves' hyperthyroidism and ophthalmopathy.

The sample was peripheral blood mononuclear cells (PBMCs), taken at new diagnosis, from a patient treated with antithyroid drugs. These receptors all come from a woman aged 40 to 49 with Graves disease.

At least ten counts were recorded for this clonotype. This chain connects TRBV15 to TRBJ2-5, with D maybe TRBD2 (6 bases). V lost 3 bases to trimming and J lost 5 bases, with 16 bases between them. The CDR3 is 15 residues long. Germline-derived CDR1 and CDR2 are LNHNV and YYDKDF (reference sequence). CDR3 in amino acids: CATSSTSLGLETQYF. CDR3 nucleotide sequence: TGTGCCACCAGCAGTACTAGCTTGGGTTTGGAGACCCAGTACTTC.

The sample holds many counts of this clonotype. V gene TRBV24-1 combines with J gene TRBJ2-1, with TRBD2 matching over 10 bases. Germline-derived CDR1 and CDR2 are KGHDR and SFDVKD. Trimming cost V 2 bases and J 0 bases; bases outside gene matches: 6. The CDR3 is 18 residues long. The DNA of the CDR3 is TGTGCCACCAGTGATTCCGGGACTAGCGTCGGCTCCTACAATGAGCAGTTCTTC. Protein product: CATSDSGTSVGSYNEQFF.

This clonotype was seen more than once but under ten times. The chain is built from TRBV7-6 and TRBJ2-2, with 9 positions matching TRBD1. The germline CDR1 and CDR2 sequences are SGHVS and FNYEAQ. After removal of 6 bases from V and 6 bases from J, the junction contained 5 bases not matched to a gene. CDR3 length: 14 residues. The CDR3 nucleotides read TGTGCCAGCAGTTCGAGGACAGGGGCCGGGGAGCTGTTTTTT. It codes for CASSSRTGAGELFF.

This clonotype was counted at least ten times. The chain carries TRBV28 and TRBJ2-2; D gene ambiguous. Germline values: CDR1 MDHEN, CDR2 SYDVKM. The CDR3 is 14 amino acids. Trimming removed 4 bases at V and 5 bases at J, with 11 bases between. DNA of the CDR3: TGTGCCAGCAGTTCCGGGCCTCTGACCGGGGAGCTGTTTTTT. It encodes CASSSGPLTGELFF. Variable domain in full (rest from reference TRBV28 and TRBJ2-2): DVKVTQSSRYLVKRTGEKVFLECVQDMDHENMFWYRQDPGLGLRLIYFSYDVKMKEKGDIPEGYSVSREKKERFSLILESASTNQTSMYLCASSSGPLTGELFFGEGSRLTVL.

The V and J genes are TRBV10-1 and TRBJ2-1; no firm D call. From germline, CDR1 is WNHNN and CDR2 SYGVQD (reference sequence). The CDR3 contains 13 residues. The V and J ends lost 6 bases and 8 bases respectively, with 14 bases between them. The CDR3 region has the DNA TGCGCCAGCAGCGAGACCCCCTGGGATGAGCAGTTCTTC. Its translation is CASSETPWDEQFF.

The chain couples TRBV28 to TRBJ1-1, with a possible D match to TRBD1 (6 bases). Germline V gives CDR1 MDHEN, CDR2 SYDVKM. Trimming pared 5 bases from V and 0 bases from J, leaving 16 bases between. The CDR3 extends over 16 amino acids. This CDR3 reads CASSPLTGQLNTEAFF. CDR3 nucleotide sequence: TGTGCCAGCAGTCCTTTAACAGGGCAACTGAACACTGAAGCTTTCTTT.

This clonotype appeared many times. V usage is TRBV30 and J usage is TRBJ1-2; maybe TRBD1 (6 bases). The CDR3 consists of 15 residues. The ends were cut back, 3 bases at V and 0 bases at J, with 14 bases in the middle. From germline, CDR1 is GTSNPN and CDR2 SVGIG (reference sequence). DNA for the CDR3: TGTGCCTGGAGCCGAACCGGGACAACTAACTATGGCTACACCTTC. It codes for CAWSRTGTTNYGYTF.

The chain combines TRBV13 with TRBJ2-3, with a weak D call TRBD2 (5 bases). Germline V gene data show CDR1 as PRHDT and CDR2 as FYEKMQ (reference sequence). The germline V and J ends were trimmed by 5 bases and 6 bases, with 15 bases remaining between them. The CDR3 is 14 residues long. This CDR3 is CASSQQNGGDTQYF. CDR3 sequence (DNA): TGTGCCAGCAGCCAACAAAATGGAGGCGATACGCAGTATTTT.

This clonotype was seen ten or more times. The V and J genes are TRBV12-3 or TRBV12-4 and TRBJ2-1, with D unclear. The CDR3 contains 18 residues. V lost 7 bases, J lost 5 bases, and 27 bases lay in between. The CDR3 spells CASTYAVSGADWDNEQFF. The CDR3 DNA reads TGTGCCAGCACCTACGCCGTATCAGGTGCCGATTGGGACAATGAGCAGTTCTTC.

In its sample, this clonotype was seen many times. The V call is TRBV6-2 or TRBV6-3, the J call TRBJ1-5, with 7 bases matching TRBD1. Germline-derived CDR1 and CDR2 are MNHEY and SVGEGT. J lost 5 bases, V lost 4 bases, and 8 bases had no gene match. The CDR3 is 15 amino acids. The CDR3 region is CASSLTGAEDQPQHF. CDR3 nucleotides: TGTGCCAGCAGTTTAACAGGGGCTGAGGATCAGCCCCAGCATTTT.

This clonotype has more than one count but fewer than ten. The chain combines TRBV28 with TRBJ2-5, with 8 bases matching TRBD1. The CDR3 length is 18 residues. Germline CDR1 is MDHEN and CDR2 is SYDVKM. V lost 5 bases, J lost 3 bases, and 17 bases stayed unmatched. The CDR3 region has the DNA TGTGCCAGCAGTACCGATGGACAGGGCTTGGGGGATGAAGAGACCCAGTACTTC. Its protein is CASSTDGQGLGDEETQYF.

Worth noting for this clonotype: A read error may produce the germline difference seen at one junction end. The V gene is TRBV12-3 or TRBV12-4, the J gene TRBJ1-2; a possible D gene is TRBD1 (6 bases). CDR3 length: 15 residues. This chain's CDR3 is CVSSLGGDITYGYTF. The CDR3 region has the DNA TGTGTCAGCAGTTTAGGGGGGGACATCACCTATGGCTACACCTTC.

This clonotype appeared many times. The rearrangement uses TRBV7-3 and TRBJ2-3; TRBD1 matches at 8 bases. The CDR3 length is 14 residues. Germline trimming cut 5 bases from V and 3 bases from J; bases unmatched to any gene: 4. Germline V gene lookup returns CDR1 SGHTA and CDR2 FQGTGA. In DNA, the CDR3 is TGTGCCAGCAGCCAGGGACAGGCAACAGATACGCAGTATTTT. As protein: CASSQGQATDTQYF.

The chain's CDR3 is CATSLGEGTDTQYF. In nucleotides, the CDR3 is TGTGCCACCTCCTTGGGGGAAGGCACAGATACGCAGTATTTT. The V call is TRBV12-3 or TRBV12-4, the J call TRBJ2-3, with D tentatively TRBD1 or TRBD2 (5 bases each). V lost 10 bases to trimming and J lost 1 base, with 15 bases between them. The CDR3 runs to 14 residues.

This clonotype was seen ten or more times. V gene TRBV6-1 combines with J gene TRBJ2-7, with D unresolved. CDR1 and CDR2 from the germline V gene are MNHNS and SASEGT. The germline V and J ends were trimmed by 3 bases and 9 bases, with 9 bases remaining between them. The CDR3 covers 11 residues. The CDR3 nucleotides are TGTGCCAGCAGTGATTACAGTGGGCAGTACTTC. The encoded protein is CASSDYSGQYF.

This clonotype was recorded at least ten times. The chain recombines TRBV19 with TRBJ2-5, with a tentative D call TRBD1 (7 bases). The V and J ends lost 3 bases and 5 bases respectively, with 16 bases between them. Looked up from germline, CDR1 is LNHDA and CDR2 is SQIVND (reference sequence). The CDR3 runs to 15 residues. The CDR3 region is CASSIWQGGAETQYF. CDR3 nucleotide sequence: TGTGCCAGTAGTATTTGGCAGGGGGGCGCGGAGACCCAGTACTTC.

The chain has TRBV19 and TRBJ2-2, with D tentatively TRBD2 (6 bases). The germline CDR1 and CDR2 sequences are LNHDA and SQIVND (reference sequence). CDR3 length: 14 residues. Trimming pared 6 bases from V and 2 bases from J, leaving 10 bases between. The CDR3 bases are TGTGCCAGTAGCGGGACTTTTAACACCGGGGAGCTGTTTTTT. It translates to CASSGTFNTGELFF.

This clonotype has at least ten counts. V gene TRBV7-3 combines with J gene TRBJ1-1; D might be TRBD1 (5 bases). CDR3 length: 14 residues. V was shortened by 3 bases and J by 3 bases, with 11 bases between the two germline ends. The germline V gene has CDR1 SGHTA and CDR2 FQGTGA. The CDR3 here is CASSLAGGYTEAFF. The DNA of the CDR3 is TGTGCCAGCAGCTTGGCCGGGGGGTACACTGAAGCTTTCTTT.

This clonotype was detected ten times or more. V and J are TRBV20-1 and TRBJ2-3, with 7 bases aligning to TRBD2. The CDR3 totals 16 residues. In germline, CDR1 is DFQATT, CDR2 SNEGSKA (reference sequence). J gave up 1 base and V 2 bases, and 9 bases lay outside the gene matches. As DNA, the CDR3 is TGCAGTGCTAGAAGTCTTCGGGAGGCGCGCACAGATACGCAGTATTTT. Residues: CSARSLREARTDTQYF.

This clonotype was counted ten times or more. This chain links TRBV30 with TRBJ1-6; D possibly corresponds to TRBD1 (5 bases). V gave up 1 base and J gave up 6 bases, with 7 bases separating them. CDR3 length: 13 amino acids. Germline loops: CDR1 GTSNPN, CDR2 SVGIG (reference sequence). In nucleotides, the CDR3 is TGTGCCTGGAGTGATCAGGGTAATTCACCCCTCCACTTT. The encoded protein is CAWSDQGNSPLHF.

The J gene is TRBJ2-7, the V gene TRBV19; the D is unclear. Germline assignment: CDR1 LNHDA and CDR2 SQIVND (reference sequence). Deletions cut 3 bases from V and 6 bases from J, with 15 bases between. The CDR3 extends over 14 amino acids. CDR3 bases: TGTGCCAGTAGTATGACGGACGATTCCCGCGAGCAGTACTTC. This codes for CASSMTDDSREQYF.

For the CDR3, the DNA is TGTGCCAGCAGCTCCGGGACGGTTACCTACGAGCAGTACTTC. Its translation is CASSSGTVTYEQYF. The gene calls are TRBV9 and TRBJ2-7; D might be TRBD1 or TRBD2, each matching 5 bases. The V end was cut by 4 bases, the J end by 2 bases, with 13 bases between. The CDR3 loop spans 14 amino acids. Germline assignment: CDR1 SGDLS and CDR2 YYNGEE.

This clonotype occurred many times. Because the CDR3's place on the DNA is in doubt, the DNA is left out and the CDR3 is given as listed by TCRdb. V and J are TRBV6-1 and TRBJ1-4. 15 amino acids form the CDR3, both terminal residues included. Germline V gene lookup returns CDR1 MNHNS and CDR2 SASEGT. CDR3 loop: CASRRVSEPMKNCFF.

The rearrangement uses TRBV11-3 and TRBJ2-7, with 8 bases fitting TRBD2. Germline CDR1 reads SGHNT; CDR2 reads YENEEA. The CDR3 is made up of 17 amino acids. V lost 0 bases, J lost 5 bases, and 12 bases stayed unmatched. DNA of the CDR3: TGTGCCAGCAGCTTAGAAGGGCGGGAGGTCCCACCGGACGAGCAGTACTTC. This sequence encodes CASSLEGREVPPDEQYF.

Many counts were recorded for this clonotype. This chain uses TRBV7-3 with TRBJ2-3; 9 bases are shared with TRBD2. The CDR3 loop spans 14 amino acids. Germline V gene sequence: CDR1 SGHTA, CDR2 FQGTGA. V trimming: 5 bases; J trimming: 8 bases; junction bases outside the gene matches: 8. This CDR3 is CASSPGTSSATQYF. CDR3 coding DNA: TGTGCCAGCAGCCCCGGGACTAGCAGTGCTACGCAGTATTTT.

The gene calls are TRBV11-2 and TRBJ2-1; 10 bases fit TRBD1. Unmatched junction bases numbered 6, after V lost 8 bases and J lost 5 bases. The CDR3 consists of 14 residues. Germline CDR1 SGHAT, CDR2 FQNNGV. CDR3 sequence: CASQSGTGDNEQFF. The CDR3 DNA reads as TGTGCCAGCCAATCCGGGACAGGGGACAATGAGCAGTTCTTC. Filled out from reference TRBV11-2 and TRBJ2-1, the complete variable domain reads EAGVAQSPRYKIIEKRQSVAFWCNPISGHATLYWYQQILGQGPKLLIQFQNNGVVDDSQLPKDRFSAERLKGVDSTLKIQPAKLEDSAVYLCASQSGTGDNEQFFGPGTRLTVL.